This passage covers 29 T cell receptor beta chains from one sample sequenced in a study of T cells in Graves' hyperthyroidism and ophthalmopathy. The TCR beta CDR3 regions underwent amplification using RNA transcripts as the source. TCR CDR3 regions were first amplified by RT-PCR with HTBI primers. TCRdb itself ran the multiplex PCR reads through MiXCR, one entry per CDR3 protein. The sample carries 300,000 to 450,000 distinct CDR3 sequences, around 18% recorded once. Sequencing was carried out using blood. The receptors were sampled from a woman aged 40-49 years with Graves' ophthalmopathy.

This clonotype was counted ten times or more. V is TRBV6-5 and J is TRBJ1-1; 8 bases map to TRBD1. The CDR3 is 14 amino acids. Germline assignment: CDR1 MNHEY and CDR2 SVGAGI. V shed 7 bases and J 1 base; nucleotides not matched to a gene: 5. The CDR3 region is CASTLDRANTEAFF. The CDR3 DNA sequence: TGTGCCAGCACCTTGGACAGGGCGAACACTGAAGCTTTCTTT.

In its sample, this clonotype was seen many times. The rearrangement joins TRBV29-1 to TRBJ1-1; TRBD1 agrees at 8 bases. CDR3 length: 14 residues. The J segment lost 5 bases and the V segment lost 7 bases, leaving 12 bases of the junction unmatched. The germline V gene encodes CDR1 SQVTM and CDR2 ANQGSEA. For the CDR3, the DNA is TGCAGCGCCCGAATAGGGACAGGAGGGACTGAAGCTTTCTTT. Its translation is CSARIGTGGTEAFF.

This clonotype appeared many times. The chain couples TRBV7-9 to TRBJ2-7; D gene uncertain. The CDR3 contains 13 residues. CDR1 and CDR2 (germline): SEHNR, FQNEAQ (reference sequence). With 8 bases removed from V and 1 base from J, the gap between germline ends came to 12 bases. For the CDR3, the DNA is TGTGCCAGCGATGGCGGCTTATCCTACGAGCAGTACTTC. This codes for CASDGGLSYEQYF.

This clonotype was detected many times. This rearrangement joins TRBV5-1 to TRBJ2-7; 7 bases fit TRBD1. The junction had 9 bases not matched to a gene; V was cut back by 2 bases and J by 7 bases. The CDR3 contains 14 residues. Per germline, CDR1 SGHRS and CDR2 YFSETQ. CDR3 sequence: CASSFEQGNFEQYF. The CDR3 coding sequence is TGCGCCAGCAGCTTTGAACAGGGGAATTTTGAGCAGTACTTC.

This clonotype showed up many times. The gene calls are TRBV19 and TRBJ1-5, with D maybe TRBD1 (5 bases). Trimming stripped 9 bases from V and 4 bases from J, with 25 bases between. This CDR3 is 17 amino acids long. Germline V gene sequence: CDR1 LNHDA, CDR2 SQIVND (reference sequence). CDR3 nucleotide sequence: TGTGCCAGCACAAGTATGGGGACCGGGGCAACTAATCAGCCCCAGCATTTT. It yields the protein CASTSMGTGATNQPQHF.

In this sample, this clonotype turned up many times. The genes are TRBV6-2 or TRBV6-3 and TRBJ2-2; the D gene is possibly TRBD2 (7 bases). This CDR3 contains 16 residues. Trimming cost V 6 bases and J 5 bases, with 19 bases left between them. Germline V gives CDR1 MNHEY, CDR2 SVGEGT. CDR3 coding DNA: TGTGCCAGCAGGCCCGCTGGGGGGGGCTTTACCGGGGAGCTGTTTTTT. Its protein product is CASRPAGGGFTGELFF.

The rearrangement joins TRBV6-5 to TRBJ1-5; 7 nucleotides match TRBD1. The CDR3 consists of 15 residues. Germline V gene data show CDR1 as MNHEY and CDR2 as SVGAGI. Germline trimming cut 6 bases from V and 4 bases from J; bases unmatched to any gene: 9. As DNA, the CDR3 is TGTGCCAGCAGATTAGGTGCAGGGGGTAATCAGCCCCAGCATTTT. Translation: CASRLGAGGNQPQHF.

This clonotype has only a few counts. V gene TRBV28 combines with J gene TRBJ2-7; 12 nucleotides agree with TRBD2. The CDR3 is made up of 14 amino acids. Germline loops: CDR1 MDHEN, CDR2 SYDVKM. V dropped 2 bases and J dropped 5; count of bases not matched to a gene: 1. The DNA for the CDR3 is TGTGCCAGCAGTTTAGGACTAGCGGGACACGAGCAGTACTTC. Encoded protein: CASSLGLAGHEQYF. Full variable domain (outside the CDR3, taken from reference TRBV28 and TRBJ2-7): DVKVTQSSRYLVKRTGEKVFLECVQDMDHENMFWYRQDPGLGLRLIYFSYDVKMKEKGDIPEGYSVSREKKERFSLILESASTNQTSMYLCASSLGLAGHEQYFGPGTRLTVT.

This clonotype was detected many times. The chain recombines TRBV6-2 or TRBV6-3 with TRBJ2-7, with D possibly TRBD2 on 6 matching bases. V shed 5 bases and J shed 2 bases, with 13 bases lying between them. Per the germline V gene, CDR1 is MNHEY and CDR2 is SVGEGT. This CDR3 region has 14 residues. The CDR3 coding sequence is TGTGCCAGCAGTAAGGGACTTCAAGCCTACGAGCAGTACTTC. Amino acids: CASSKGLQAYEQYF.

This clonotype was counted at least ten times. This rearrangement joins TRBV29-1 to TRBJ2-4; TRBD1 agrees at 9 bases. CDR3 length equals 15 residues. V was pared by 4 bases and J by 3 bases, with 7 bases of the junction left unmatched. CDR1 and CDR2 (germline): SQVTM, ANQGSEA. The CDR3 loop reads CSVGYRGLGKNIQYF. The CDR3 nucleotides are TGCAGCGTTGGGTACAGGGGGCTGGGCAAAAACATTCAGTACTTC.

This clonotype was observed many times. The chain recombines TRBV6-5 with TRBJ2-7; TRBD2 matches 11 bases. The CDR3 is 15 residues long. Looked up from germline, CDR1 is MNHEY and CDR2 is SVGAGI. Trimming cost V 4 bases and J 6 bases; bases outside gene matches: 8. CDR3 sequence: CASSSSGTSGLEQYF. For the CDR3, the DNA is TGTGCCAGCAGTTCCTCCGGGACTAGCGGACTCGAGCAGTACTTC.

This clonotype has a count of ten or more. The rearrangement joins TRBV7-8 to TRBJ2-6; perhaps TRBD1 as D (6 bases). V shed 5 bases and J shed 11 bases, with 16 bases lying between them. This CDR3 contains 14 residues. In germline, CDR1 is SGHVS, CDR2 FQNEAQ. Written as DNA, the CDR3 is TGTGCCAGCAGCCCACAGGGCAGGGCGGACGTCCTGACTTTC. It encodes CASSPQGRADVLTF.

This clonotype occurred many times. This chain links TRBV6-1 with TRBJ2-7, with 10 positions matching TRBD2. CDR1 is MNHNS, CDR2 SASEGT, per germline. The CDR3 totals 16 residues. V was clipped by 5 bases and J by 4 bases; unmatched bases: 11. In nucleotides, the CDR3 is TGTGCCAGCAGTCCGGGGGCGGGACTAGCGTTTTACGAGCAGTACTTC. Translated, it gives CASSPGAGLAFYEQYF.

This clonotype occurred many times. The chain joins TRBV28 to TRBJ2-7; D possibly corresponds to TRBD2 (5 bases). Trimming took off 5 bases at V and 2 bases at J, with 10 bases between the two ends. The CDR3 is made up of 13 amino acids. Germline CDR1 is MDHEN and CDR2 is SYDVKM. The CDR3 sequence: CASSPGSPYEQYF. The CDR3, as DNA: TGTGCCAGCAGTCCGGGGTCACCCTACGAGCAGTACTTC.

In this sample, this clonotype turned up many times. This chain uses TRBV30 with TRBJ1-2, with D tentatively TRBD1 (6 bases). With 6 bases removed from V and 2 bases from J, the gap between germline ends came to 10 bases. The CDR3 extends over 12 amino acids. Germline loops: CDR1 GTSNPN, CDR2 SVGIG (reference sequence). CDR3 sequence reads: CACTQGNYGYTF. The CDR3 DNA sequence: TGTGCCTGCACACAGGGCAACTATGGCTACACCTTC. The variable domain in full, with the rest retrieved from reference TRBV30 and TRBJ1-2, is SQTIHQWPATLVQPVGSPLSLECTVEGTSNPNLYWYRQAAGRGLQLLFYSVGIGQISSEVPQNLSASRPQDRQFILSSKKLLLSDSGFYLCACTQGNYGYTFGSGTRLTVV.

This clonotype showed up many times. The rearrangement uses TRBV12-3 or TRBV12-4 and TRBJ2-7; D is undetermined. The V end lost 5 bases, the J end lost 2 bases, and 4 bases lay between the germline ends. This CDR3 comprises 11 residues. The DNA for the CDR3 is TGTGCCAGCAGTCCTACCTACGAGCAGTACTTC. This gives the protein CASSPTYEQYF.

This clonotype was found a few times. The rearrangement links TRBV6-1 to TRBJ1-1; TRBD1 matches at 7 bases. The CDR3 is 13 residues long. J gave up 0 bases and V 8 bases, and 3 bases lay outside the gene matches. The germline gives CDR1 MNHNS, CDR2 SASEGT. CDR3 DNA sequence: TGTGCCAGCTTTACAGGGGTGAACACTGAAGCTTTCTTT. Its translation is CASFTGVNTEAFF.

This clonotype was picked up many times. The rearrangement uses TRBV28 and TRBJ1-2; D unresolved. This CDR3 contains 14 residues. V lost 6 bases and J lost 5, with 16 bases in between. The V gene's germline CDR1 is MDHEN and CDR2 SYDVKM. CDR3 bases: TGTGCCAGCAGACCCCTCGGGCGGTTATATGGCTACACCTTC. Encoded protein: CASRPLGRLYGYTF.

This clonotype was seen repeatedly, ten times or more. The chain joins TRBV2 to TRBJ2-7; D unresolved. The ends were cut back, 7 bases at V and 6 bases at J, with 19 bases in the middle. CDR3 length equals 14 residues. Per the germline V gene, CDR1 is SNHLY and CDR2 is FYNNEI. CDR3 coding DNA: TGTGCCAGCAATAGGAACCCCGGGTTCTCCGAGCAGTACTTC. Translated: CASNRNPGFSEQYF.

This clonotype was observed many times. The chain combines TRBV12-3 or TRBV12-4 with TRBJ1-5; D ambiguous. The germline V and J ends were trimmed by 2 bases and 6 bases, with 8 bases remaining between them. The CDR3 covers 13 residues. The CDR3 nucleotides are TGTGCCAGCAGTTTATTTCGGGGTCAGCCCCAGCATTTT. Its protein is CASSLFRGQPQHF.

The CDR3 loop reads CASSLLLAGGPYEQYF. CDR3 in DNA: TGTGCCAGCAGTTTATTGTTAGCGGGAGGGCCCTACGAGCAGTACTTC. V is TRBV27 and J is TRBJ2-7; 11 nucleotides agree with TRBD2. Germline assignment: CDR1 MNHEY and CDR2 SMNVEV (reference sequence). The CDR3 is 16 amino acids. After removal of 1 base from V and 2 bases from J, the junction contained 4 bases not matched to a gene.

This clonotype was picked up a small number of times. The chain has TRBV6-1 and TRBJ1-1; 10 positions match TRBD1. This CDR3 spans 15 amino acids. J gave up 10 bases and V 5 bases, and 13 bases lay outside the gene matches. Germline V gene sequence: CDR1 MNHNS, CDR2 SASEGT. Here the CDR3 reads CASSPTGQGFRGAFF. For the CDR3, the DNA is TGTGCCAGCAGTCCGACGGGACAGGGGTTTAGAGGAGCTTTCTTT.

In this sample, this clonotype turned up many times. The genes are TRBV30 and TRBJ1-1; no definite D call. The V and J ends lost 0 bases and 1 base respectively, with 6 bases between them. CDR3 size: 13 residues. Per the germline V gene, CDR1 is GTSNPN and CDR2 is SVGIG (reference sequence). CDR3 bases: TGTGCCTGGAGTGTAAGGGCGAACACTGAAGCTTTCTTT. As protein: CAWSVRANTEAFF.

This clonotype was counted many times. The chain uses TRBV27 and TRBJ2-7; the D gene is possibly TRBD1 (6 bases). V lost 4 bases, J lost 2 bases, and 18 bases lay in between. CDR3 length equals 16 residues. CDR1 MNHEY and CDR2 SMNVEV come from the germline V gene (reference sequence). CDR3 nucleotides: TGTGCCAGCAGTTCGGTTGGGGGCGCGATACCCTACGAGCAGTACTTC. The encoded protein is CASSSVGGAIPYEQYF.

This clonotype is labeled medium-sized. This chain connects TRBV20-1 to TRBJ2-2; D remains ambiguous. The CDR3 is made up of 14 amino acids. V lost 0 bases and J lost 4, with 9 bases in between. Germline CDR1 reads DFQATT; CDR2 reads SNEGSKA (reference sequence). The CDR3 sequence: CSARDRGITGELFF. The CDR3 DNA reads TGCAGTGCTAGAGATCGAGGTATCACCGGGGAGCTGTTTTTT.

The rearrangement links TRBV6-5 to TRBJ2-7; D is ambiguous. The CDR3 spans 14 residues. Germline V gene lookup returns CDR1 MNHEY and CDR2 SVGAGI. V was shortened by 4 bases and J by 4 bases, with 14 bases between the two germline ends. CDR3 loop: CASSLDGELYEQYF. CDR3 coding DNA: TGTGCCAGCAGTTTGGATGGGGAATTGTACGAGCAGTACTTC.

This clonotype has at least ten counts. The J gene is TRBJ2-7, the V gene TRBV11-2; either TRBD1 or TRBD2 may fit D (6 bases each). The V end was cut by 7 bases, the J end by 2 bases, with 12 bases between. Germline CDR1 SGHAT, CDR2 FQNNGV. This CDR3 comprises 13 residues. In DNA form, the CDR3 reads TGTGCCAGCACATTAGGGGGGACCTACGAGCAGTACTTC. Encoded protein: CASTLGGTYEQYF.

CDR3 sequence reads: CSAAPEIPFYEQYF. The CDR3 nucleotides are TGCAGTGCTGCCCCCGAAATACCCTTTTACGAGCAGTACTTC. The V gene is TRBV20-1, the J gene TRBJ2-7; the D is unclear. V gave up 5 bases and J gave up 4 bases, with 18 bases separating them. Germline values: CDR1 DFQATT, CDR2 SNEGSKA (reference sequence). The CDR3 has 14 residues.

This clonotype was found a few times. CDR3 protein: CASSTPIAPGQTEAFF. The CDR3 DNA follows: TGTGCCAGCAGTACCCCAATAGCCCCTGGCCAGACTGAAGCTTTCTTT. The chain has TRBV12-3 or TRBV12-4 and TRBJ1-1; no clear D gene. Trimming left V 5 bases short and J 5 bases short, with 21 bases between. This CDR3 has 16 residues.